This passage covers 20 T cell receptor beta chains from one sample sequenced in a study of metastatic and nonmetastatic thyroid tumors. TCRdb reprocessed the PCR reads using MiXCR. This table holds 20,000 to 30,000 clones, about 24% found once. Nobody among the patients had been given any treatment before thyroid surgery. Sequencing was carried out using tumor tissue. All receptors come from a male donor with papillary thyroid cancer or a benign thyroid nodule (not recorded which). Some clones in this sample may be carry-over from other donors' samples.

Written as DNA, the CDR3 is TGCGCCAGCAGCTTGGCACAGGGATACACCGGGGAGCTGTTTTTT. Translation: CASSLAQGYTGELFF. The V call is TRBV5-1, the J call TRBJ2-2; TRBD1 is a possible D gene (6 bases). With 0 bases removed from V and 3 bases from J, the gap between germline ends came to 9 bases. The germline gives CDR1 SGHRS, CDR2 YFSETQ. This CDR3 comprises 15 residues.

Concerning this clone: One junction end does not reproduce the germline sequence, and a read error may be involved. This chain connects TRBV6-5 to TRBJ1-6; 7 bases are a match to TRBD1. The CDR3 contains 15 residues. Germline CDR1 MNHEY, CDR2 SVGAGI. The CDR3 DNA reads TGTGCCAGAAGTTTTGGGGGACAGTCGAATTCACACCTCCACTTT. Translated: CARSFGGQSNSHLHF.

To note about this clone: This may come from a read error, since a much larger clone is one base off. V usage is TRBV9 and J usage is TRBJ2-4; D may be TRBD2 (6 bases). Looked up from germline, CDR1 is SGDLS and CDR2 is YYNGEE. The V end was cut by 0 bases, the J end by 7 bases, with 14 bases between. The CDR3 has 15 amino acids. The CDR3 DNA is TGTGCCAGCAGCGTAGTAGCGGTAGGGCCGAACATTCAGTACTTC. It yields the protein CASSVVAVGPNIQYF.

This clone was counted many times. The chain employs TRBV27 and TRBJ2-7; unclear D gene. CDR1 MNHEY and CDR2 SMNVEV come from the germline V gene (reference sequence). V lost 2 bases, J lost 3 bases, and 11 bases lay in between. This CDR3 is built from 14 residues. The CDR3: CASSLRARNYEQYF. For the CDR3, the DNA is TGTGCCAGCAGTTTACGGGCCCGAAACTACGAGCAGTACTTC.

This clone has at least ten counts. The rearrangement uses TRBV24-1 and TRBJ2-5; tentative D call: TRBD1 (5 bases). CDR1 and CDR2 (germline): KGHDR, SFDVKD. This CDR3 has 13 amino acids. Trimming removed 7 bases from V and 2 bases from J, with 10 bases in between. CDR3 loop: CATRKKGQETQYF. Written as DNA, the CDR3 is TGTGCCACCAGGAAGAAGGGGCAAGAGACCCAGTACTTC.

This clone was seen ten or more times. This sequence joins TRBV11-1 and TRBJ2-2, with TRBD1 identical over 11 bases. Germline V gene sequence: CDR1 SGHAT, CDR2 FQDESV (reference sequence). This CDR3 has 16 residues. V lost 6 bases to trimming and J lost 5 bases; unmatched junction nucleotides: 8. The CDR3, as DNA: TGTGCCAGCAGTAGTGCGGGACAGGGGGGAACCGGGGAGCTGTTTTTT. Its translation: CASSSAGQGGTGELFF. The entire variable domain, with the rest obtained from reference TRBV11-1 and TRBJ2-2, is as follows: EAEVAQSPRYKITEKSQAVAFWCDPISGHATLYWYRQILGQGPELLVQFQDESVVDDSQLPKDRFSAERLKGVDSTLKIQPAELGDSAMYLCASSSAGQGGTGELFFGEGSRLTVL.

Comments on this clone: This clone may be a read error of a much larger clone one base away. The chain recombines TRBV5-1 with TRBJ1-2; D unclear. Trimming shortened V by 0 bases and J by 3 bases, and 3 bases separated the two germline ends. The CDR3 contains 12 residues. CDR1 SGHRS and CDR2 YFSETQ come from the germline V gene. CDR3 region: CASSLEDYGYTF. CDR3 bases: TGCGCCAGCAGCTTGGAGGACTATGGCTACACCTTC.

In this sample, this clone turned up many times. The chain carries TRBV29-1 and TRBJ2-7; D tentatively reads TRBD1 or TRBD2 (5 bases each). Per germline, CDR1 SQVTM and CDR2 ANQGSEA. CDR3 length equals 12 residues. V dropped 6 bases and J dropped 2 bases, with 11 bases sitting between them. The CDR3 loop reads CSVRGDPYEQYF. The CDR3 nucleotides read TGCAGCGTCCGAGGGGACCCCTACGAGCAGTACTTC.

This clone was observed at least ten times. V is TRBV6-1 and J is TRBJ1-5; 8 bases are a match to TRBD1. Trimming took 5 bases from V and 5 from J; bases not matched to a gene: 8. This CDR3 has 15 amino acids. CDR1 and CDR2 (germline): MNHNS, SASEGT. CDR3 nucleotides: TGTGCCAGCAGTTCCATCGGACAGGGACATCAGCCCCAGCATTTT. It specifies CASSSIGQGHQPQHF.

This clone has at least ten counts. The chain combines TRBV7-9 with TRBJ2-7, with D perhaps TRBD1 (6 bases). This CDR3 has 13 amino acids. V was shortened by 5 bases and J by 7 bases, with 15 bases between the two germline ends. Germline V gives CDR1 SEHNR, CDR2 FQNEAQ (reference sequence). For the CDR3, the DNA is TGTGCCAGCAGCGGACAGCGGACAGTTGAGCAGTACTTC. Encoded protein: CASSGQRTVEQYF.

Comment on this clone: A much larger clone lies one base from this, so it may be a read error. The V call is TRBV20-1, the J call TRBJ1-4; D might be TRBD1 (6 bases). CDR3 length: 14 residues. Looked up from germline, CDR1 is DFQATT and CDR2 is SNEGSKA (reference sequence). This CDR3 reads CIASAAGVGEKLFF. The DNA for the CDR3 is TGCATTGCTAGCGCGGCAGGGGTTGGTGAAAAACTGTTTTTT.

V is TRBV15 and J is TRBJ2-3; 11 nucleotides match TRBD2. This CDR3 region has 20 residues. Germline trimming cut 2 bases from V and 0 bases from J; bases unmatched to any gene: 13. The germline V gene has CDR1 LNHNV and CDR2 YYDKDF (reference sequence). CDR3 amino acids: CATSRYFLAGGPDSTDTQYF. CDR3 in DNA: TGTGCCACCAGCAGATATTTCCTAGCGGGAGGTCCGGATAGCACAGATACGCAGTATTTT.

With respect to this clone: Possible read error: a much larger clone is one base away. Other nucleotide sequences in the sample specify the same CDR3. The chain combines TRBV10-3 with TRBJ2-1, with 7 bases lining up with TRBD1. Germline V gene lookup returns CDR1 ENHRY and CDR2 SYGVKD. Trimming removed 4 bases from V and 7 bases from J; junction bases left unmatched: 13. The CDR3 is 16 residues long. This chain's CDR3 is CAISVTPDRVGNEQFF. CDR3 sequence (DNA): TGTGCCATCAGTGTCACCCCTGACAGGGTGGGAAATGAGCAGTTCTTC.

The count of this clone is one. The germline gene is not matched at one end of the junction; a read error may be the cause. This chain joins TRBV6-5 and TRBJ2-1; the match to TRBD2 covers 13 bases. Germline V gene data show CDR1 as MNHEY and CDR2 as SVGAGI. The CDR3 contains 14 residues. CDR3 sequence reads: CASSFGLAGEEKYF. As DNA, the CDR3 is TGTGCCAGCAGTTTCGGACTAGCGGGGGAGGAGAAGTACTTC.

The rearrangement links TRBV20-1 to TRBJ2-1; D remains ambiguous. This CDR3 spans 15 amino acids. Trimming removed 0 bases at V and 0 bases at J, with 9 bases between. Germline V CDR1 and CDR2: DFQATT, SNEGSKA (reference sequence). The CDR3 sequence: CSARDDGFSYNEQFF. The CDR3 coding sequence is TGCAGTGCTAGAGATGACGGGTTCTCCTACAATGAGCAGTTCTTC.

The rearrangement uses TRBV20-1 and TRBJ2-1; 9 bases align to TRBD2. V was clipped by 3 bases and J by 4 bases; unmatched bases: 4. This CDR3 has 14 amino acids. The V gene's germline CDR1 is DFQATT and CDR2 SNEGSKA (reference sequence). The CDR3 here is CSASRLAVYNEQFF. The DNA for the CDR3 is TGCAGTGCTAGTCGACTAGCGGTTTACAATGAGCAGTTCTTC.

This clone was observed at least ten times. The rearrangement links TRBV28 to TRBJ1-2; 11 bases fit TRBD1. With 6 bases clipped from V and 8 bases from J, the junction kept 8 bases outside the gene matches. Germline V gives CDR1 MDHEN, CDR2 SYDVKM. This CDR3 comprises 14 residues. CDR3 in amino acids: CASSPPGQGDGYTF. DNA for the CDR3: TGTGCCAGCAGCCCTCCGGGACAGGGGGACGGCTACACCTTC.

This clone came up many times. This rearrangement joins TRBV14 to TRBJ1-2; 10 nucleotides match TRBD1. The trim removed 3 bases at V and 6 bases at J, leaving 13 bases unmatched. CDR3 length equals 17 residues. Germline V gene data show CDR1 as SGHDN and CDR2 as FVKESK. The CDR3 region is CASSQPLTGTGVDGYTF. In nucleotides, the CDR3 is TGTGCCAGCAGCCAGCCCCTTACCGGGACAGGGGTAGATGGCTACACCTTC.

Ten or more counts support this clone. This sequence joins TRBV6-1 and TRBJ2-7; 8 bases align to TRBD1. The V gene's germline CDR1 is MNHNS and CDR2 SASEGT. There are 15 residues in the CDR3. The trim removed 6 bases at V and 3 bases at J, leaving 10 bases unmatched. The chain's CDR3 is CASRHPGQAVYEQYF. CDR3 bases: TGTGCCAGCAGACACCCGGGACAGGCTGTCTACGAGCAGTACTTC.

The table lists this clone with a few counts. A read error is possible here, since a much larger clone lies one base away. This sequence joins TRBV2 and TRBJ1-1, with D unresolved. CDR1 is SNHLY, CDR2 FYNNEI, per germline. The CDR3 spans 14 residues. V lost 10 bases and J 0 bases, leaving 15 bases between the germline ends. The CDR3 region has the DNA TGTGCCATCAACCGGGGTCCCCTGAACACTGAAGCTTTCTTT. As protein: CAINRGPLNTEAFF.